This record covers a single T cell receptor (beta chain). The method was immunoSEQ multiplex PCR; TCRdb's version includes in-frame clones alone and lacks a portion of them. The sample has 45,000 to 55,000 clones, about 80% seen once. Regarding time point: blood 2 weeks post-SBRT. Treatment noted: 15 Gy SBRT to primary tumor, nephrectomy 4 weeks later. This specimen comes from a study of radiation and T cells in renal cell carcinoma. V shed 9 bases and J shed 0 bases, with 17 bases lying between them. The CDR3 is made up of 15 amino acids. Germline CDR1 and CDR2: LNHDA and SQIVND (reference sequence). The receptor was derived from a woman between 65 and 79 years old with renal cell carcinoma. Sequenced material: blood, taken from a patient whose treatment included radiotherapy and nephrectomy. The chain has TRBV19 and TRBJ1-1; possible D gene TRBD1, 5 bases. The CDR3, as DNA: TGTGCCAGCTCCCCTGGGGGTGTAATGAACACTGAAGCTTTCTTT. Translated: CASSPGGVMNTEAFF.